This TCR beta chain came from a study of Tregs in tolerant kidney transplant recipients. Study observations and caveats: This study did not directly address biological reproducibility. Activated donor B cell expansion appeared to reveal the most relevant donor-specific TCRbeta repertoire.

With respect to this clone: Its antigen is undetermined. The CDR3 is cut off 3 residues early in the read; its end comes from the germline J gene. The same CDR3 can be traced to other DNA sequences in this sample.

Produced via immunoSEQ multiplex PCR; TCRdb's table is partial and in-frame only. The clone table shows 20,000 to 30,000 clones, with the ten largest holding roughly 3.7%. Trimming left V 0 bases short and J 4 bases short, with 14 bases between. Looked up from germline, CDR1 is SGHRS and CDR2 is YFSETQ. The CDR3 contains 16 residues. Related graft donors supplied nonmyeloablative bone marrow transplants, and mixed chimerism was transient. Unstimulated Tregs (CD4+CD25+CD127-) and CD4+CD25- non-Tregs were sorted from PBMCs. This receptor was taken from a human patient who received a combined kidney and bone marrow transplant. The T cells may come from the graft donor. The chain employs TRBV5-1 and TRBJ1-3; D call uncertain. The sequences come from CD4+ T cells from blood (PBMCs), collected 6 months after the transplant. The covered CDR3 bases are TGCGCCAGCAGCTTGGCCCCGGGAACGGGGGGAAACACC. It is translated as CASSLAPGTGGNT. The entire CDR3 sequence reads CASSLAPGTGGNTIYF.